This paragraph reports one TCR beta chain. What it recognizes is unknown. The data belong to a study of T cell responses to AZD1222 COVID-19 vaccine. Overall study results and limits: No day 14 peak samples; only post-peak repertoires were characterized. Clonal diversity was possibly underestimated, and white British individuals and females predominated among donors. Nearly half of the spike-specific TCRs reportedly recognize variant regions that carry no mutations.

Trimming removed 5 bases at V and 7 bases at J, with 17 bases between. The CDR3 covers 14 residues. The germline gives CDR1 SGHAT, CDR2 FQNNGV. Measured with immunoSEQ multiplex PCR; TCRdb has only the in-frame clones, and not every one. This table holds some 96,000 clones, about 83% found once. This sequence originates from an adult in good health. The sequenced sample was peripheral blood, obtained on day 0 of AZD1222 vaccination. The gene calls are TRBV11-2 and TRBJ1-2; a weak D match, TRBD1 (5 bases). The CDR3 is CASSQGRAWGGYTF. The CDR3 DNA sequence: TGTGCCAGCAGCCAGGGACGGGCGTGGGGTGGCTACACCTTC.